The 15 T cell receptor beta chains reported below all come from one sample, sequenced in a study of tumor and adjacent non-tumor tissue in lung cancer. TCRbeta libraries were built with three rounds of nested PCR, modified from ARM-PCR. Each CDR3 protein is one row after TCRdb ran MiXCR on the multiplex PCR reads. The top ten clones hold about an eighth of a sample with more than 75,000 distinct CDR3 sequences, roughly 80% of them seen once. RNA was extracted from bulk tissue without any cell sorting. The sample taken for sequencing was lung tumor tissue. The origin of the receptors is a woman aged 45-60 years with non-small cell lung cancer.

Notes on this clonotype: At one end the junction does not follow the germline gene, possibly because of a read error. The chain carries TRBV6-1 and TRBJ2-7; D is unclear. This CDR3 comprises 12 residues. CDR1 is MNHNS, CDR2 SASEGT, per germline. The CDR3 coding sequence is TGTGCCAGCAGCGACCCCGCGTCCGACCAGTGCTTC. Its translation: CASSDPASDQCF.

The gene calls are TRBV20-1 and TRBJ1-6; no definite D call. Germline assignment: CDR1 DFQATT and CDR2 SNEGSKA (reference sequence). The CDR3 has 15 amino acids. Here the CDR3 DNA reads TGCCGTGTTAGTTTTGACCGGGATATCTATTCACCCCTCCACTTT. Translation: CRVSFDRDIYSPLHF.

CDR3 in DNA: TGTGCCAGTCACCCCACCGCCCCAGATACGCAGTATTTT. This sequence encodes CASHPTAPDTQYF. J is TRBJ2-3 and V is TRBV11-2, with D unresolved. Between the trimmed V and J ends, which lost 9 bases and 4 bases, there was a span of 14 bases. This CDR3 contains 13 residues. Germline lookup yields CDR1 SGHAT and CDR2 FQNNGV.

Regarding this clonotype: The junction departs from the called germline gene at one end, perhaps through a read error. The chain uses TRBV6-6 and TRBJ1-5; D unresolved. Germline-derived CDR1 and CDR2 are MNHNY and SVGAGI (reference sequence). This CDR3 spans 13 amino acids. As DNA, the CDR3 is TGTGCCACCCGTCCTAATAGCAATCGGCCCCAGCATTTT. Amino acids: CATRPNSNRPQHF.

About this clonotype itself: Compared with germline, one end of the junction differs, possibly owing to a read error. The chain links TRBV4-2 to TRBJ1-2; D is unresolved. Germline assignment: CDR1 LGHNA and CDR2 YNFKEQ. This CDR3 is 13 amino acids long. The CDR3 nucleotides read TGCGCCATCAGCCAAGATTCGGGCTATGGCTACACCTTC. It translates to CAISQDSGYGYTF.

With regard to this clonotype: One end of the junction is discordant with germline, which a read error may explain. The genes are TRBV4-1 and TRBJ2-1; D is uncertain. The CDR3 totals 15 residues. Germline V gene sequence: CDR1 MGHRA, CDR2 YSYEKL. CDR3 region: CASSRFIGAYNEHFF. For the CDR3, the DNA is TGCGCCAGCAGCCGCTTTATCGGAGCCTACAATGAGCACTTCTTC.

The chain has TRBV11-2 and TRBJ2-1, with D hard to call. Trimming stripped 7 bases from V and 4 bases from J, with 17 bases between. The germline CDR1 and CDR2 sequences are SGHAT and FQNNGV. The CDR3 length is 15 residues. CDR3 amino acids: CASNPIRHAYNEQFF. CDR3 DNA: TGTGCCAGCAATCCCATAAGGCACGCTTACAATGAGCAGTTCTTC. Looking up the rest from reference TRBV11-2 and TRBJ2-1 gives the full variable domain: EAGVAQSPRYKIIEKRQSVAFWCNPISGHATLYWYQQILGQGPKLLIQFQNNGVVDDSQLPKDRFSAERLKGVDSTLKIQPAKLEDSAVYLCASNPIRHAYNEQFFGPGTRLTVL.

Regarding this clonotype: Relative to the germline gene, one junction end is altered; a read error may explain this. V is TRBV6-6 and J is TRBJ2-2, with 7 positions matching TRBD2. The CDR3 totals 12 residues. Germline CDR1 is MNHNY and CDR2 is SVGAGI (reference sequence). The CDR3 bases are TGTGCCAGCACTGCGGGAGTGGGGGAACTGTTTTTT. Its translation is CASTAGVGELFF.

The V and J genes are TRBV6-1 and TRBJ1-4; D gene uncertain. V was trimmed by 0 bases and J by 4 bases, leaving 12 bases between them. Germline lookup yields CDR1 MNHNS and CDR2 SASEGT. The CDR3 covers 16 residues. The CDR3 sequence is CASSEAPGSGNEKLFF. The CDR3 coding sequence is TGTGCCAGCAGTGAAGCGCCGGGGTCAGGTAATGAAAAACTGTTTTTT.

Remarks on this clonotype: The junction departs from germline at one end; a sequencing error may be responsible. This chain links TRBV11-2 with TRBJ2-1; the match to TRBD2 covers 9 bases. This CDR3 has 16 amino acids. Germline CDR1 reads SGHAT; CDR2 reads FQNNGV. The DNA for the CDR3 is TGTGTCAGCAGCGGGCTACTTGCGGGAGGGGGGAATGAGCAGTTCTTC. Its translation: CVSSGLLAGGGNEQFF.

As concerns this clonotype: An end of the junction differs from the germline gene, which may be a read error. The V gene is TRBV6-6, the J gene TRBJ2-2; D unclear. CDR1 and CDR2 from the germline V gene are MNHNY and SVGAGI (reference sequence). The CDR3 consists of 16 residues. CDR3 sequence (DNA): TGTGCCAGCAGTTACTCTGGACCAGCGTACACGGGGGAGCTGTTTTTT. Protein sequence: CASSYSGPAYTGELFF.

This clonotype has just one count. Its ends do not fully match the called genes, so a read error is possible. The chain employs TRBV20-1 and TRBJ1-5, with no clear D. The CDR3 has 16 residues. The V gene's germline CDR1 is DFQATT and CDR2 SNEGSKA (reference sequence). The chain's CDR3 is CGATPARRQGNQPQHF. DNA of the CDR3: TGCGGTGCCACCCCCGCGAGGCGGCAGGGCAATCAGCCCCAGCATTTT.

With respect to this clonotype: An end of the junction differs from the germline gene, which may be a read error. The chain uses TRBV5-5 and TRBJ2-1; 10 positions agree with TRBD2. The CDR3 runs 14 residues. CDR1 is SGHKS, CDR2 YYEKEE, per germline (reference sequence). CDR3 sequence (DNA): TGTGTCAGCAGCCTGGGACTAGCGATCAATGAGCAGTTCTTC. It specifies CVSSLGLAINEQFF.

Turning to this clonotype: Possible read error: a much larger clone is one base away. The chain is built from TRBV12-3 or TRBV12-4 and TRBJ1-4; D not certain. The V end lost 10 bases, the J end lost 2 bases, and 14 bases lay between the germline ends. The CDR3 consists of 14 residues. CDR3 bases: TGTGCCAACAATTTGGTGGGGACTAATGAAAAACTGTTTTTT. This encodes CANNLVGTNEKLFF.

Of note for this clonotype: An end of the junction does not agree with germline; a read error may underlie this. The chain carries TRBV4-1 and TRBJ2-7; 13 positions agree with TRBD2. The length of the CDR3 is 17 residues. Germline CDR1 reads MGHRA; CDR2 reads YSYEKL. CDR3 sequence (DNA): TGCGCCAACAGCCAAGATAGGAGGACTAGCGGGGGAGTCGAGCAGTACTTC. Amino acids: CANSQDRRTSGGVEQYF.